This T cell receptor (beta chain) derives from a study of human T cells and chemical hapten exposure. Study findings and constraints: Expanded TCR counts at PT1 were positively correlated with the patch test score.

V was shortened by 2 bases and J by 0 bases, with 10 bases between the two germline ends. Per germline, CDR1 MNHNS and CDR2 SASEGT. This CDR3 spans 15 amino acids. Concerning this clonotype: As yet, its antigen is unknown.

TCRdb re-derived calls from the RACE reads in MiXCR, one entry per CDR3 protein. Of 370,000 or so distinct CDR3 sequences listed, approximately 5.1% are singletons. Time point given: patch test 1, 2 weeks after DPC sensitization. Treatment in this sample: therapeutic diphenylcyclopropenone sensitization with weekly scalp DPC. The clonotype originates from a woman aged 45-65 years with alopecia areata. Some clones in this sample may be carry-over from other donors' samples. The chain uses TRBV6-1 and TRBJ1-1; D unresolved. The source was whole blood, collected in connection with sensitization to the hapten diphenylcyclopropenone (DPC). For the CDR3, the DNA is TGTGCCAGCAGTGAAAGAGCAGGCCTGAACACTGAAGCTTTCTTT. Translating it yields CASSERAGLNTEAFF.